The 8 T cell receptor beta chains below come from one sample, sequenced in a study of blood T cell repertoires in COVID-19 (dated by TCRdb to the early 2020s). Libraries were prepared through the immunoSEQ multiplex PCR assay. TCRdb limited this immuneACCESS table to in-frame rearrangements with V and J called. A share of clones is missing; checked studies link under half to unresolved V genes, and the rest is unexplained. This sample has roughly 340,000 clones in its table, and around 91% of those were observed once. Less than 3.5% of the sample is in the top ten clones. Sequencing used peripheral blood. All receptors derive from a young woman who had recovered from COVID-19.

This sequence joins TRBV4-3 and TRBJ2-3; 9 nucleotides align to TRBD2. V was pared by 0 bases and J by 3 bases, with 4 bases of the junction left unmatched. Germline V CDR1 and CDR2: LGHNA, YSLEER. CDR3 length: 16 amino acids. For the CDR3, the DNA is TGCGCCAGCAGCCAAGATTTAGCGGGAGCAACAGATACGCAGTATTTT. This gives the protein CASSQDLAGATDTQYF.

The table lists this clone with a count of one. The V and J genes are TRBV24-1 and TRBJ2-1, with 8 bases that match TRBD1. From germline, CDR1 is KGHDR and CDR2 SFDVKD. V shed 4 bases, J shed 4 bases, and the junction held 8 bases outside the gene matches. The CDR3 has 16 amino acids. The CDR3 spells CATSDRGQGWYNEQFF. CDR3 sequence (DNA): TGTGCCACCAGTGACCGAGGACAGGGATGGTACAATGAGCAGTTCTTC.

This sequence joins TRBV5-6 and TRBJ1-4; 8 bases map to TRBD1. Trimming cost V 3 bases and J 10 bases; bases outside gene matches: 8. The CDR3 contains 14 residues. CDR1 is SGHDT, CDR2 YYEEEE, per germline. CDR3 loop: CASSSDRAVGKLFF. In nucleotides, the CDR3 is TGTGCCAGCAGCTCGGACAGGGCGGTAGGAAAACTGTTTTTT.

The chain combines TRBV5-1 with TRBJ1-2, with 7 bases aligning to TRBD1. The CDR3 contains 12 residues. The germline CDR1 and CDR2 sequences are SGHRS and YFSETQ. V dropped 4 bases and J dropped 7; count of bases not matched to a gene: 4. For the CDR3, the DNA is TGCGCCAGCAGCCCACGGACAGGTGGCTACACCTTC. Translation gives CASSPRTGGYTF.

The rearrangement links TRBV7-9 to TRBJ1-2; possibly TRBD1 for D (5 bases). The CDR3 is 15 amino acids. V was clipped by 4 bases and J by 7 bases, with 19 bases between them. Per germline, CDR1 SEHNR and CDR2 FQNEAQ (reference sequence). Here the CDR3 DNA reads TGTGCCAGCAGCTCCCCTCAGTCCAGGGATGCTGGCTACACCTTC. It is translated as CASSSPQSRDAGYTF.

V gene TRBV4-3 combines with J gene TRBJ2-1; TRBD1 matches at 10 bases. CDR1 and CDR2 from the germline V gene are LGHNA and YSLEER. V lost 6 bases, J lost 12 bases, and 8 bases stayed unmatched. This CDR3 contains 13 residues. The CDR3 region has the DNA TGCGCCAGCAGTTACGGACAGGGGGGGAGGCAGTTCTTC. Residues: CASSYGQGGRQFF.

The V and J genes are TRBV28 and TRBJ2-5; 14 bases are a match to TRBD2. This CDR3 region has 17 residues. Germline CDR1 reads MDHEN; CDR2 reads SYDVKM. With V trimmed by 6 bases and J by 6 bases, 12 bases remained unmatched. The CDR3 DNA is TGTGCCAGCAGCGGGGGGACTAGCGGGAGAGTACGGAAGACCCAGTACTTC. The encoded protein is CASSGGTSGRVRKTQYF.

This rearrangement joins TRBV7-6 to TRBJ2-5; 8 nucleotides align to TRBD2. The CDR3 has 16 residues. The trim removed 6 bases at V and 5 bases at J, leaving 14 bases unmatched. Germline CDR1 and CDR2: SGHVS and FNYEAQ. The CDR3 sequence: CASSQTGLGIRETQYF. The DNA of the CDR3 is TGTGCCAGCAGTCAGACGGGACTAGGGATTAGGGAGACCCAGTACTTC.